Below are 24 T cell receptor beta chains sequenced from a single sample in a study of T cell responses to AZD1222 COVID-19 vaccine. Here immunoSEQ multiplex PCR was the method, and the copy in TCRdb shows in-frame clones only, minus some. The data show about 130,000 clones, 90% to 95% seen once. The sample here was peripheral blood, taken on day 0 of AZD1222 vaccination. Every receptor here comes from an adult in good health.

The chain joins TRBV6-5 to TRBJ2-3; D unresolved. Germline CDR1 MNHEY, CDR2 SVGAGI. Trimming took off 0 bases at V and 8 bases at J, with 18 bases between the two ends. The CDR3 extends over 16 amino acids. CDR3 nucleotides: TGTGCCAGCAGTTACTCGAGTACCGGACCGGCTGCTACGCAGTATTTT. This sequence encodes CASSYSSTGPAATQYF.

V and J are TRBV5-4 and TRBJ1-3; 7 bases line up with TRBD1. Germline lookup yields CDR1 SGHNT and CDR2 YYREEE (reference sequence). J gave up 2 bases and V 4 bases, and 6 bases lay outside the gene matches. The CDR3 has 15 amino acids. CDR3 in DNA: TGTGCCAGCAGCGCGGGACAGAACACTGGAAACACCATATATTTT. Protein: CASSAGQNTGNTIYF.

Here the CDR3 reads CASSLRKGTASSGANVLTF. In DNA form, the CDR3 reads TGTGCCAGCAGTTTACGGAAAGGGACAGCGAGCTCTGGGGCCAACGTCCTGACTTTC. This chain connects TRBV28 to TRBJ2-6; 7 bases match TRBD1. CDR1 is MDHEN and CDR2 is SYDVKM in the germline V gene. CDR3 length: 19 residues. V was clipped by 2 bases and J by 0 bases; unmatched bases: 10.

This chain joins TRBV2 and TRBJ1-1; no reliable D call. The CDR3 sequence is 13 residues long. V was shortened by 6 bases and J by 5 bases, with 13 bases between the two germline ends. The germline CDR1 and CDR2 sequences are SNHLY and FYNNEI. Here the CDR3 reads CASSSRDWTEAFF. The CDR3 DNA follows: TGTGCCAGCAGCAGCCGGGATTGGACTGAAGCTTTCTTT.

The chain employs TRBV9 and TRBJ2-1; D tentatively reads TRBD1 or TRBD2 (5 bases each). Germline lookup yields CDR1 SGDLS and CDR2 YYNGEE. The CDR3 extends over 17 amino acids. V lost 2 bases, J lost 5 bases, and 20 bases lay in between. The CDR3 reads CASSVGSMGVSDNEQFF. CDR3 bases: TGTGCCAGCAGCGTCGGGTCTATGGGGGTCTCAGACAATGAGCAGTTCTTC.

The chain joins TRBV2 to TRBJ1-2, with TRBD1 matching 10 bases. The CDR3 runs to 14 residues. Germline trimming cut 6 bases from V and 7 bases from J; bases unmatched to any gene: 8. Germline CDR1 is SNHLY and CDR2 is FYNNEI. Written as DNA, the CDR3 is TGTGCCAGCAGCGTTAGACAGGGGGCAGTTGGCTACACCTTC. Protein sequence: CASSVRQGAVGYTF.

The DNA for the CDR3 is TGTGCCAGCAGTTACACGGGGGCGCGATCACCCCTCCACTTT. Residues: CASSYTGARSPLHF. This chain joins TRBV6-5 and TRBJ1-6; D might be TRBD1 (6 bases). The CDR3 runs to 14 residues. V shed 2 bases and J shed 10 bases, with 12 bases lying between them. Germline CDR1 is MNHEY and CDR2 is SVGAGI.

This clone was seen a few times. This rearrangement joins TRBV12-3 or TRBV12-4 to TRBJ2-3, with a possible D match to TRBD2 (5 bases). V shed 1 base and J shed 4 bases, with 6 bases lying between them. The CDR3 loop spans 13 amino acids. The CDR3 spells CASSLVGADTQYF. The CDR3 DNA reads as TGTGCCAGCAGTTTAGTCGGGGCAGATACGCAGTATTTT.

The CDR3 DNA is TGTGCCAGCAGCAAGGGCGTGGCCCAAACCGGGGAGCTGTTTTTT. This sequence encodes CASSKGVAQTGELFF. V usage is TRBV21-1 and J usage is TRBJ2-2; no DNA check was done on the table's D call, TRBD1. TRBV21-1 is annotated as a pseudogene. This CDR3 is 15 amino acids long.

This chain connects TRBV19 to TRBJ1-6; D is perhaps TRBD1 (6 bases). Trimming pared 6 bases from V and 0 bases from J, leaving 15 bases between. CDR1 and CDR2 (germline): LNHDA, SQIVND (reference sequence). This CDR3 region has 17 residues. The CDR3 sequence is CASSDNRASSYNSPLHF. The CDR3 DNA reads as TGTGCCAGTAGCGACAACAGGGCTAGCTCCTATAATTCACCCCTCCACTTT.

The CDR3 is CAWSPNSPDTQYF. The CDR3 DNA sequence: TGTGCCTGGAGCCCAAACAGCCCAGATACGCAGTATTTT. The gene calls are TRBV30 and TRBJ2-3; no clear D. This CDR3 has 13 residues. V was clipped by 3 bases and J by 4 bases, with 11 bases between them. In germline, CDR1 is GTSNPN, CDR2 SVGIG (reference sequence).

The chain carries TRBV23-1 and TRBJ1-2; a weak D match, TRBD1 (6 bases). TRBV23-1 is assigned to the ORF class and has an uncertain function. This CDR3 has 15 residues. Deletions cut 3 bases from V and 8 bases from J, with 19 bases between. CDR3 loop: CASSQMAGDKYGYTF. Here the CDR3 DNA reads TGCGCCAGCAGTCAGATGGCAGGGGATAAATACGGCTACACCTTC.

V usage is TRBV28 and J usage is TRBJ2-5; TRBD2 matches 8 bases. V lost 3 bases and J lost 5; bases outside the gene matches: 8. There are 15 residues in the CDR3. Per germline, CDR1 MDHEN and CDR2 SYDVKM. The DNA of the CDR3 is TGTGCCAGCAGTTTGCTCCGGGGGGGGCGGGAGACCCAGTACTTC. It is translated as CASSLLRGGRETQYF.

J is TRBJ2-7 and V is TRBV11-1; 8 bases match TRBD2. In germline, CDR1 is SGHAT, CDR2 FQDESV (reference sequence). With 1 base clipped from V and 3 bases from J, the junction kept 8 bases outside the gene matches. The CDR3 has 16 amino acids. DNA of the CDR3: TGTGCCAGCAGCTTAGAACCAGCGGGAGCACTCTACGAGCAGTACTTC. Translated, it gives CASSLEPAGALYEQYF.

V is TRBV5-1 and J is TRBJ2-3, with 12 bases that match TRBD2. This CDR3 region has 18 residues. With V trimmed by 1 base and J by 3 bases, 9 bases remained unmatched. Germline CDR1 and CDR2: SGHRS and YFSETQ. Written as DNA, the CDR3 is TGCGCCAGCAGCTTGAGGCTAGCGGGAGGGCCGGGGACAGATACGCAGTATTTT. It specifies CASSLRLAGGPGTDTQYF.

The chain couples TRBV7-9 to TRBJ1-1; TRBD1 is a possible D gene (5 bases). Germline lookup yields CDR1 SEHNR and CDR2 FQNEAQ (reference sequence). The CDR3 covers 15 residues. The V gene lost 1 base and the J gene lost 0 bases, with 9 bases spanning the gap. The DNA for the CDR3 is TGTGCCAGCAGCTTAGGGGGCCGCATGAACACTGAAGCTTTCTTT. Translating gives CASSLGGRMNTEAFF.

The chain recombines TRBV7-9 with TRBJ2-2; 7 bases align to TRBD1. Trimming took 4 bases from V and 6 from J; bases not matched to a gene: 8. The germline CDR1 and CDR2 sequences are SEHNR and FQNEAQ (reference sequence). This CDR3 has 15 amino acids. The CDR3 loop is CASSSTGAAAGELFF. DNA of the CDR3: TGTGCCAGCAGCTCCACAGGGGCTGCGGCCGGGGAGCTGTTTTTT.

The chain recombines TRBV6-5 with TRBJ1-1; no definite D call. Germline V gene lookup returns CDR1 MNHEY and CDR2 SVGAGI. The CDR3 has 14 residues. V lost 0 bases and J 11 bases, leaving 16 bases between the germline ends. The CDR3, as DNA: TGTGCCAGCAGTTACTCGAGTGCAGACCCACTGGCTTTCTTT. Amino acid sequence: CASSYSSADPLAFF.

J is TRBJ2-7 and V is TRBV11-1; D may be TRBD1 or TRBD2 (5 bases each). There are 13 residues in the CDR3. CDR1 SGHAT and CDR2 FQDESV come from the germline V gene (reference sequence). V was trimmed by 5 bases and J by 9 bases, leaving 17 bases between them. CDR3 sequence (DNA): TGTGCCAGCAGCAGAGGAGAGGGGAGAGGGCAGTACTTC. As protein: CASSRGEGRGQYF.

In DNA form, the CDR3 reads TGTGCCAGCAGGTACCAGGTAGCGGGACGAACCTACGAGCAGTACTTC. Translating it yields CASRYQVAGRTYEQYF. The chain joins TRBV6-5 to TRBJ2-7, with 8 positions matching TRBD2. The CDR3 is 16 amino acids. Germline V lookup: CDR1 MNHEY, CDR2 SVGAGI. The V gene end was trimmed by 6 bases and the J gene end by 2 bases; junction bases not matched to a gene: 12.

The rearrangement uses TRBV30 and TRBJ1-2; D uncertain. This CDR3 is 12 amino acids long. Germline V gives CDR1 GTSNPN, CDR2 SVGIG (reference sequence). Trimming removed 4 bases from V and 8 bases from J, with 14 bases in between. The DNA for the CDR3 is TGTGCCTGGATTACTGGGGTCTACGGCTACACCTTC. Its protein is CAWITGVYGYTF.

The chain has TRBV7-2 and TRBJ2-7; 11 nucleotides match TRBD2. Germline CDR1 is SGHTA and CDR2 is FQGNSA. The V segment lost 0 bases and the J segment 6 bases; nucleotides outside the gene matches: 13. This CDR3 contains 18 residues. The CDR3 sequence is CASSLAIKKLAGDGEQYF. CDR3 nucleotides: TGTGCCAGCAGCTTAGCAATTAAAAAACTAGCGGGAGATGGCGAGCAGTACTTC.

The J gene is TRBJ2-3, the V gene TRBV10-3; 7 positions agree with TRBD1. The CDR3 length is 14 residues. Germline loops: CDR1 ENHRY, CDR2 SYGVKD. The junction had 3 bases not matched to a gene; V was cut back by 6 bases and J by 0 bases. For the CDR3, the DNA is TGTGCCATCAGGAGGGGGCCTAGCACAGATACGCAGTATTTT. This translates into CAIRRGPSTDTQYF.

This chain uses TRBV6-5 with TRBJ1-2; tentatively, D is TRBD1 (6 bases). The CDR3 runs to 15 residues. V gave up 2 bases and J gave up 4 bases, with 14 bases separating them. Germline CDR1 reads MNHEY; CDR2 reads SVGAGI. CDR3 nucleotides: TGTGCCAGCAGTTACGGATCGGGCAGGGGCTATGGCTACACCTTC. It codes for CASSYGSGRGYGYTF.